This T cell receptor (beta chain) comes out of a study of blood T cell repertoires in COVID-19. The ends lost 5 bases at V and 8 bases at J; junction bases unmatched: 11. There are 14 residues in the CDR3. Germline V lookup: CDR1 LNHDA, CDR2 SQIVND (reference sequence). Original processing methods: Reference gene primers were amplified, and this amplification served to estimate nucleated cell counts. Generated by immunoSEQ multiplex PCR, the TCRdb table keeps only in-frame clones and is missing some. V and J calls and clone size come straight from that table; D and trimming were deduced from the DNA. The repertoire consists of under 100,000 clones, with around 85% occurring once and the leading ten covering roughly 8.5%.

This receptor was taken from a man aged 25-40 years with acute or convalescent COVID-19. The source material was peripheral blood. The chain is built from TRBV19 and TRBJ1-2, with 7 bases that match TRBD1. The CDR3 reads CASSLSNRGDGYTF. The CDR3 bases are TGTGCCAGTAGTCTCTCAAACAGGGGAGACGGCTACACCTTC.